This is a list of T cell receptor beta chains from one sample in a study of cytomegalovirus exposure and HLA in healthy donors. Data came from immunoSEQ multiplex PCR; TCRdb stores just in-frame clones and leaves some out. Of around 170,000 clones listed, roughly 75% are singletons. Sequenced material: PBMCs. These receptor sequences come from a middle-aged man in good health and CMV-seronegative. Both conserved end residues are part of each CDR3. D genes are given only for firm matches. Size is stated for part of the rows, as once, few or many counts, or as a class when the clone is expanded.

>TRBV10-3|TRBD1|once|TRBJ2-7
TGTGCCATCAGTGACCCGGACAGGGGGCCTTCCTACGAGCAGTACTTC
CAISDPDRGPSYEQYF
>TRBV5-3|.|few|TRBJ1-5
TGTGCCAGAAGCCCCCAGAGGCGGCGGAGACAGCCCCAGCATTTT
CARSPQRRRRQPQHF
>TRBV28|.|few|TRBJ2-5
TGTGCCAGCAGGGAAGGGAGGGAGACCCAGTACTTC
CASREGRETQYF
>TRBV7-9|TRBD1|.|TRBJ2-1
TGTGCCAGCATCCAGGACAGGGGAAAGGGCAATGAGCAGTTCTTC
CASIQDRGKGNEQFF
>TRBV7-9|TRBD2|.|TRBJ2-3
TGTGCCAGCAGCCCCACCTGGGACGGGGGGAACACAGATACGCAGTATTTT
CASSPTWDGGNTDTQYF
>TRBV6-6|.|.|TRBJ2-7
TGTGCCAGCAGTTACGGAGGGGACCCATCCTACGAGCAGTACTTC
CASSYGGDPSYEQYF
>TRBV4-3|.|.|TRBJ1-3
TGCGCCAGCAGCCAAGAGGCGGGATCTGGAAACACCATATATTTT
CASSQEAGSGNTIYF
>TRBV5-6|TRBD1|.|TRBJ2-7
TGTGCCAGCAGCCGTACTACAGGGGCCCACGAGCAGTACTTC
CASSRTTGAHEQYF
>TRBV14|.|.|TRBJ1-2
TGTGCCAGCAGCCGACTCGGATTCAACTATGGCTACACCTTC
CASSRLGFNYGYTF
>TRBV7-2|TRBD2|.|TRBJ2-3
TGTGCCAGCAGCTTAAGGAGGAGCGGGAGGGCCGCAGATACGCAGTATTTT
CASSLRRSGRAADTQYF
>TRBV7-2|.|.|TRBJ2-2
TGTGCCAGCAGCCCGGTTGGCACCGGGGAGCTGTTTTTT
CASSPVGTGELFF
>TRBV20-1|.|.|TRBJ1-2
TGCAGCAGGAGGGATAACTATGGCTACACCTTC
CSRRDNYGYTF
>TRBV7-8|.|.|TRBJ1-2
TGTGCCAGCAGACGGTCAATCGGGCTGTCAGGGAACTATGGCTACACCTTC
CASRRSIGLSGNYGYTF
>TRBV15|.|few|TRBJ1-3
TGTGCCACCAGCAGTCGGTGGGGCACTGGAAACACCATATATTTT
CATSSRWGTGNTIYF
>TRBV7-8|.|.|TRBJ2-6
TGTGCCAGCAGCCTTCCCCGGGGCTCTGGGGCCAACGTCCTGACTTTC
CASSLPRGSGANVLTF
>TRBV10-1|TRBD1|once|TRBJ2-3
TGCGCCAGCAGTGAGCCGGGACAGGGAACCGATACGCAGTATTTT
CASSEPGQGTDTQYF
>TRBV29-1|TRBD1|.|TRBJ1-1
TGCAGCGTACTCAGGGGGCAGGGGAACACTGAAGCTTTCTTT
CSVLRGQGNTEAFF
>TRBV7-9|TRBD1|.|TRBJ1-4
TGTGCCAGCAGCTTAGCGTGGACAGGGAAGCCAACTAATGAAAAACTGTTTTTT
CASSLAWTGKPTNEKLFF
>TRBV4-3|.|few|TRBJ1-1
TGCGCCAGCAGCCTAGAGGCCCAGGGGACCACTGAAGCTTTCTTT
CASSLEAQGTTEAFF
>TRBV6-5|.|few|TRBJ2-7
TGTGCCAGTTCCAGCACGGGCGGAGGCGAGCAGTACTTC
CASSSTGGGEQYF
>TRBV11-3|TRBD2|.|TRBJ2-2
TGTGCCAGCAGCTTGGGGACTAGCGGAAACACCGGGGAGCTGTTTTTT
CASSLGTSGNTGELFF
>TRBV5-6|.|.|TRBJ1-1
TGTGCCAGCAGCTTGGCAGGGGCCTCTAATGAAGCTTTCTTT
CASSLAGASNEAFF
>TRBV7-2|.|.|TRBJ1-5
TGTGCCAGCAGCGGGCAATCAAGTCAGCCCCAGCATTTT
CASSGQSSQPQHF
>TRBV7-6|TRBD2|.|TRBJ2-3
TGTGCCAGCAGTTACGGACTAGCGGGAGTGACAGATACGCAGTATTTT
CASSYGLAGVTDTQYF